This T cell receptor (beta chain) is drawn from a study of blood T cells in healthy people across ages. In this sample, this clonotype turned up a few times. A sample-barcoded 5' primer and a J-beta primer mix were used in a second PCR of roughly 7 to 12 cycles. Each CDR3 protein is one row after TCRdb ran MiXCR on the 5' RACE reads. The profile shows hundreds of thousands of distinct CDR3 sequences, 20% to 30% of them singletons. The CDR3 has 15 amino acids. V was trimmed by 3 bases and J by 0 bases, leaving 9 bases between them. Germline V gene sequence: CDR1 SGHTA, CDR2 FQGNSA. Another study also made use of these data, one on T cells of mothers and their children. In that study: Sample barcodes and 2-4 random nucleotides were added by the M1S primer of the second PCR.

The receptor was isolated from a boy aged 10-17 years in good health. Sequenced sample: blood. This rearrangement joins TRBV7-2 to TRBJ2-1; unclear D gene. The DNA for the CDR3 is TGTGCCAGCAGCTTTATCAGGAGCTCCTACAATGAGCAGTTCTTC. Its translation: CASSFIRSSYNEQFF. Filled out from reference TRBV7-2 and TRBJ2-1, the complete variable domain reads GAGVSQSPSNKVTEKGKDVELRCDPISGHTALYWYRQSLGQGLEFLIYFQGNSAPDKSGLPSDRFSAERTGGSVSTLTIQRTQQEDSAVYLCASSFIRSSYNEQFFGPGTRLTVL.